This record looks at one T cell receptor (beta chain) sequence and its context. From germline, CDR1 is SNHLY and CDR2 FYNNEI. The CDR3 is made up of 15 amino acids. J gave up 4 bases and V 8 bases, and 6 bases lay outside the gene matches. The sample belongs to a study of blood T cell repertoires in COVID-19. Assay used: immunoSEQ multiplex PCR; TCRdb lists only in-frame clones, some missing. The profile shows under 250,000 clones, 83% of them singletons. Sequencing was carried out using peripheral blood. J is TRBJ2-2 and V is TRBV2; 11 bases map to TRBD2. This clonotype was sampled from a man aged 35-49 years with active or convalescent COVID-19. CDR3 bases: TGTGCCAGCGGCGGACTAGCGGGCTTCACCGGGGAGCTGTTTTTT. Protein: CASGGLAGFTGELFF.